These 26 T cell receptor beta chains share one sample of origin, sequenced in a study of blood T cells in healthy people across ages (dated by TCRdb to the mid-2010s). To prepare the library, 5' RACE was applied. These reads were obtained on an Illumina HiSeq 2500. A second roughly 6 to 12 cycle PCR used a sample-barcoded 5' primer and a J-beta primer mix. TCRdb reran the public reads through fastp at Q25 and MiXCR, keeping productive beta chains. Rows matching on CDR3 protein sequence are summarized as one entry with the most common DNA and genes. This sample lists 700,000 or so distinct CDR3 sequences; roughly two fifths were detected once. Jointly, the top ten make up around 30% of the sample. Sequencing input: blood. Every receptor here comes from a man of 80 years or more in good health.

The rearrangement links TRBV20-1 to TRBJ2-5, with a tentative D call TRBD1 (6 bases). Trimming stripped 3 bases from V and 11 bases from J, with 19 bases between. This CDR3 has 13 amino acids. Germline V gene lookup returns CDR1 DFQATT and CDR2 SNEGSKA (reference sequence). The CDR3 here is CSARDSSYNEQYF. CDR3 sequence (DNA): TGCAGTGCTAGGGACAGCTCCTACAATGAGCAGTACTTC.

This clonotype was seen only a few times. The chain combines TRBV5-1 with TRBJ2-3; a weak D match, TRBD2 (6 bases). The germline gives CDR1 SGHRS, CDR2 YFSETQ. The CDR3 spans 15 residues. V was pared by 1 base and J by 1 base, with 10 bases between. The CDR3 region is CASSLMAGRTDTQYF. Here the CDR3 DNA reads TGCGCCAGCAGCTTGATGGCGGGGCGCACAGATACGCAGTATTTT.

This clonotype has more than one count but fewer than ten. The CDR3 region has the DNA TGTGCCAGCAGGGGAACAGGATTCTATGGCTACACCTTC. Protein: CASRGTGFYGYTF. The V and J genes are TRBV12-3 or TRBV12-4 and TRBJ1-2; D is perhaps TRBD1 (5 bases). V was pared by 6 bases and J by 4 bases, with 12 bases between. The CDR3 has 13 amino acids.

This rearrangement joins TRBV29-1 to TRBJ1-1, with D unclear. The CDR3 runs 12 residues. Germline V gives CDR1 SQVTM, CDR2 ANQGSEA. Trimming removed 7 bases from V and 1 base from J, with 10 bases in between. The CDR3 protein is CSGVWGNTEAFF. In DNA form, the CDR3 reads TGCAGCGGGGTCTGGGGGAACACTGAAGCTTTCTTT.

The chain carries TRBV18 and TRBJ2-2; no reliable D call. This CDR3 is built from 13 residues. The V end was cut by 1 base, the J end by 7 bases, with 7 bases between. CDR1 and CDR2 (germline): KGHSH, LQKENI. The CDR3 DNA sequence: TGTGCCAGCTCACCACGAGGATTCGGGGAGCTGTTTTTT. The encoded protein is CASSPRGFGELFF.

This clonotype was detected once. This chain connects TRBV20-1 to TRBJ2-7; possibly TRBD1 for D (7 bases). Deletions cut 0 bases from V and 4 bases from J, with 19 bases between. CDR1 and CDR2 (germline): DFQATT, SNEGSKA (reference sequence). The CDR3 loop spans 16 amino acids. The DNA for the CDR3 is TGCAGTGCTAGAGACCAAATCAGGGGGGCGGGGTACGAGCAGTACTTC. It codes for CSARDQIRGAGYEQYF.

This clonotype was seen at least ten times. This chain connects TRBV12-3 or TRBV12-4 to TRBJ2-4; no firm D call. V shed 8 bases and J shed 5 bases, with 7 bases lying between them. The CDR3 is 11 amino acids. The CDR3 loop is CASGWQNIQYF. For the CDR3, the DNA is TGTGCCAGCGGATGGCAAAACATTCAGTACTTC.

In its sample, this clonotype was seen a few times. The CDR3 coding sequence is TGTGCCAGCAGTCTGGGACAGGGATTTGGGGAGCAGTACTTC. It codes for CASSLGQGFGEQYF. The chain has TRBV6-6 and TRBJ2-7, with 9 bases aligning to TRBD1. Germline V CDR1 and CDR2: MNHNY, SVGAGI (reference sequence). The trim removed 5 bases at V and 7 bases at J, leaving 9 bases unmatched. This CDR3 spans 14 amino acids.

This clonotype was detected only a few times. V gene TRBV20-1 combines with J gene TRBJ2-1; 13 nucleotides match TRBD2. Germline loops: CDR1 DFQATT, CDR2 SNEGSKA (reference sequence). The CDR3 has 19 amino acids. V was clipped by 1 base and J by 0 bases; unmatched bases: 9. The CDR3 DNA sequence: TGCAGTGCTAGAGTTGGGACTAGCGGGGACCCGAGCTCCTACAATGAGCAGTTCTTC. It specifies CSARVGTSGDPSSYNEQFF.

The chain couples TRBV6-2 or TRBV6-3 to TRBJ2-1; the D gene is possibly TRBD1 (5 bases). The CDR3 has 13 amino acids. CDR1 and CDR2 (germline): MNHEY, SVGEGT. Trimming removed 7 bases from V and 2 bases from J, with 9 bases in between. The CDR3 coding sequence is TGTGCCAGCAAGCCGACAGCCTACAATGAGCAGTTCTTC. This translates into CASKPTAYNEQFF.

V and J are TRBV7-8 and TRBJ1-1; TRBD1 might be the D (6 bases). With 2 bases removed from V and 2 bases from J, the gap between germline ends came to 12 bases. The CDR3 is made up of 15 amino acids. CDR1 is SGHVS and CDR2 is FQNEAQ in the germline V gene. In DNA, the CDR3 is TGTGCCAGCAGCTTAAGTGGGGGGGCCAACACTGAAGCTTTCTTT. Amino acid sequence: CASSLSGGANTEAFF.

On this clonotype: This may be a read error, as it is one base from a much larger clone. The chain carries TRBV5-5 and TRBJ2-4; 7 bases are a match to TRBD2. The DNA end is a closer match to TRBJ2-7, so the J assignment may be wrong. The CDR3 loop spans 16 amino acids. CDR1 is SGHKS, CDR2 YYEKEE, per germline (reference sequence). The CDR3 here is CASSLASDSGIYEQYF. The CDR3 DNA reads TGTGCCAGCAGCTTGGCCTCAGACAGCGGGATCTACGAGCAGTACTTC.

V is TRBV9 and J is TRBJ2-1; possible D gene TRBD2, 5 bases. Germline values: CDR1 SGDLS, CDR2 YYNGEE. V was trimmed by 6 bases and J by 2 bases, leaving 15 bases between them. This CDR3 is built from 15 residues. CDR3 amino acids: CASTDRGDTYNEQFF. DNA of the CDR3: TGTGCCAGCACCGATCGGGGAGATACCTACAATGAGCAGTTCTTC. Combining the CDR3 with reference TRBV9 and TRBJ2-1 gives the whole variable domain DSGVTQTPKHLITATGQRVTLRCSPRSGDLSVYWYQQSLDQGLQFLIQYYNGEERAKGNILERFSAQQFPDLHSELNLSSLELGDSALYFCASTDRGDTYNEQFFGPGTRLTVL.

Remarks on this clonotype: Sequence at one end of the junction differs from germline and may be a read error. The chain has TRBV29-1 and TRBJ2-1; 8 nucleotides line up with TRBD2. This CDR3 has 16 amino acids. Germline CDR1 reads SQVTM; CDR2 reads ANQGSEA. CDR3: CSVALSGRASNNERYF. CDR3 DNA: TGCAGCGTTGCCCTATCCGGGAGGGCCTCCAACAATGAGCGGTACTTC.

This sequence joins TRBV6-6 and TRBJ2-4; TRBD1 or TRBD2 may be the D gene (5 bases each). CDR3 length equals 16 residues. Per the germline V gene, CDR1 is MNHNY and CDR2 is SVGAGI (reference sequence). Trimming left V 0 bases short and J 4 bases short, with 13 bases between. CDR3 sequence reads: CASSYSAGEGKNIQYF. CDR3 nucleotides: TGTGCCAGCAGTTACTCTGCAGGAGAGGGGAAAAACATTCAGTACTTC.

The chain carries TRBV28 and TRBJ2-1, with unresolved D. The CDR3 extends over 17 amino acids. Germline loops: CDR1 MDHEN, CDR2 SYDVKM. V was shortened by 5 bases and J by 4 bases, with 21 bases between the two germline ends. The CDR3 loop reads CASSPKPWFGTYNEQFF. CDR3 nucleotides: TGTGCCAGCAGTCCTAAGCCCTGGTTCGGAACTTACAATGAGCAGTTCTTC.

In this sample, this clonotype turned up a few times. The genes are TRBV6-6 and TRBJ1-1; D gene uncertain. This CDR3 is built from 14 residues. V was cut by 8 bases and J by 2 bases, with 15 bases left in between. The germline V gene has CDR1 MNHNY and CDR2 SVGAGI (reference sequence). The DNA for the CDR3 is TGTGCCAGCTCTAGGGTAAGGCAAAACACTGAAGCTTTCTTT. Its translation is CASSRVRQNTEAFF.

Only a few counts were recorded for this clonotype. This chain uses TRBV12-3 or TRBV12-4 with TRBJ2-7; tentative D call: TRBD2 (6 bases). V lost 3 bases, J lost 0 bases, and 21 bases lay in between. The CDR3 is 18 amino acids. In DNA form, the CDR3 reads TGTGCCAGCAGTTTGAGGGGCCAGGCGGGACCCAACTCCTACGAGCAGTACTTC. It yields the protein CASSLRGQAGPNSYEQYF.

This clonotype was recorded many times. The V call is TRBV4-3, the J call TRBJ2-7; 10 bases align to TRBD1. Germline CDR1 LGHNA, CDR2 YSLEER. Trimming at V came to 4 bases and at J to 5 bases, leaving 8 bases not matched to a gene. The CDR3 has 15 residues. Written as DNA, the CDR3 is TGCGCCAGCAGCCTCAACCTGGGGACAGGGGACGAGCAGTACTTC. Translation gives CASSLNLGTGDEQYF.

This rearrangement joins TRBV15 to TRBJ1-5, with D perhaps matching TRBD1 (5 bases). The CDR3 has 14 amino acids. Trimming took 8 bases from V and 6 from J, leaving 17 bases between them. Germline lookup yields CDR1 LNHNV and CDR2 YYDKDF (reference sequence). Here the CDR3 reads CATHLAGTSQPQHF. As DNA, the CDR3 is TGTGCCACCCATTTGGCCGGGACTAGTCAGCCCCAGCATTTT.

This clonotype appeared once. This chain links TRBV6-2 or TRBV6-3 with TRBJ2-2; no clear D. Germline V lookup: CDR1 MNHEY, CDR2 SVGEGT. This CDR3 is 13 amino acids long. V shed 10 bases and J shed 2 bases, with 11 bases lying between them. The CDR3 spells CAIRTPNTGELFF. The CDR3 DNA reads TGTGCCATCCGGACCCCAAACACCGGGGAGCTGTTTTTT.

V gene TRBV7-2 combines with J gene TRBJ1-2; tentatively, D is TRBD1 (5 bases). Trimming took 5 bases from V and 5 from J, leaving 18 bases between them. The CDR3 sequence is 15 residues long. CDR1 and CDR2 (germline): SGHTA, FQGNSA. CDR3 residues: CASSPDGGAPYGYTF. As DNA, the CDR3 is TGTGCCAGCAGCCCCGACGGCGGGGCCCCTTATGGCTACACCTTC.

The rearrangement joins TRBV24-1 to TRBJ2-5; 13 bases line up with TRBD2. CDR3 length: 18 residues. J gave up 5 bases and V 2 bases, and 10 bases lay outside the gene matches. The V gene's germline CDR1 is KGHDR and CDR2 SFDVKD. CDR3 region: CATSDSRTSGRVGETQYF. Written as DNA, the CDR3 is TGTGCCACCAGTGATTCCCGGACTAGCGGGAGAGTGGGGGAGACCCAGTACTTC.

The chain is built from TRBV6-2 or TRBV6-3 and TRBJ2-7; 8 nucleotides agree with TRBD2. Losses at the gene ends were 7 bases for V and 2 bases for J; bases not matched to a gene: 10. Germline CDR1 MNHEY, CDR2 SVGEGT. The CDR3 loop spans 15 amino acids. CDR3 residues: CASTRGGSGTYEQYF. In nucleotides, the CDR3 is TGTGCCAGCACCCGCGGAGGTAGCGGGACCTACGAGCAGTACTTC.

In nucleotides, the CDR3 is TGTGCCAGCAGTAGACAGGGGCACCAGCCCCAGCATTTT. This sequence encodes CASSRQGHQPQHF. The gene calls are TRBV12-3 or TRBV12-4 and TRBJ1-5, with 8 bases lining up with TRBD1. The J segment lost 7 bases and the V segment lost 5 bases, leaving 4 bases of the junction unmatched. This CDR3 has 13 residues.

The rearrangement links TRBV27 to TRBJ2-7; a weak D match, TRBD2 (5 bases). The CDR3 is 15 residues long. CDR1 and CDR2 from the germline V gene are MNHEY and SMNVEV (reference sequence). V lost 6 bases and J lost 2, with 17 bases in between. DNA for the CDR3: TGTGCCAGCAGCCCATCTCCACTCGGGACCTACGAGCAGTACTTC. This encodes CASSPSPLGTYEQYF.